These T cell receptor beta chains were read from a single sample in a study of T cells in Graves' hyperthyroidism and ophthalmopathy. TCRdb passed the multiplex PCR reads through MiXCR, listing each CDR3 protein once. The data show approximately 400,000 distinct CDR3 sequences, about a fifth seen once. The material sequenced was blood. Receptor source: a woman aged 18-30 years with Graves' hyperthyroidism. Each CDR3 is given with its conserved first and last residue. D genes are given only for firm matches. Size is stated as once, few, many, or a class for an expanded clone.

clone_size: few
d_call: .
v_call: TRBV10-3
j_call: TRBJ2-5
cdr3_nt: TGTGCCATCACTAGCGAAGAGACCCAGTACTTC
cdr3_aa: CAITSEETQYF

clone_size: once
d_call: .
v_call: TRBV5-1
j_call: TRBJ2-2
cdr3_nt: TGCGCCAGCAGACCTTCCGGGACTTCACGATCCGGGGAGCCGTTTTTT
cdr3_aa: CASRPSGTSRSGEPFF

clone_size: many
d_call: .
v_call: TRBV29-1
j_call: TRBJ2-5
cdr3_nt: TGCAGCGTCGGGACCCCGCGGACCCAGTACTTC
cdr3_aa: CSVGTPRTQYF

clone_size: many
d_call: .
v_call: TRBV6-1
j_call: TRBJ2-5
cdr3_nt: TGTGCCAGCAGTGACCCGAATTCAGCGGAGACCCAGTACTTC
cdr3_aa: CASSDPNSAETQYF

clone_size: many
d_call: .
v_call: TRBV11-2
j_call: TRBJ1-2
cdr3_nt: TGTGCCAGCAGCTCCCAAGACAGGCGCGGCTACACCTTC
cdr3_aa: CASSSQDRRGYTF

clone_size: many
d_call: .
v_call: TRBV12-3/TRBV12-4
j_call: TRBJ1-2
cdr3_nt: TGTGCCAGCAGTTTAAGCGGGGCCAGAAGTGGCTATGGCTACACCTTC
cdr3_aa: CASSLSGARSGYGYTF

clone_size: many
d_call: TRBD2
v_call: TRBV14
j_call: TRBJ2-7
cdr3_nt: TGTGCCAGCAGCCGAACGGGACTAGGAACGTACGAGCAGTACTTC
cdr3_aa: CASSRTGLGTYEQYF

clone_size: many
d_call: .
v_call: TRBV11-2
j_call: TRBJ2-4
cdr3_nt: TGTGCCAGCAGCCCCTTACAGGGTCAGCCTGGCAAAAACATTCAGTACTTC
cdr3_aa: CASSPLQGQPGKNIQYF

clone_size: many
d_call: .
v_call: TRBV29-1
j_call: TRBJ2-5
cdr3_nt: TGCAGCGTTGGGGGGCGGCTACAAGAGACCCAGTACTTC
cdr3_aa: CSVGGRLQETQYF

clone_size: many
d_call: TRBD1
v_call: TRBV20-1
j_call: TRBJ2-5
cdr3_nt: TGCAGTGCTAGATCCGGGACAGGGGTATCCCGGAGGACCCAGTACTTC
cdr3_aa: CSARSGTGVSRRTQYF

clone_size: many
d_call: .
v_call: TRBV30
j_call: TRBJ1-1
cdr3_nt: TGTGCTTATAAAGTGAACACTGAAGCTTTCTTT
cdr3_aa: CAYKVNTEAFF

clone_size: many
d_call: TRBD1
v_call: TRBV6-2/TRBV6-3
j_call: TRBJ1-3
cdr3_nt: TGTGCCAGCAGGGGACAGGGGGCGACTGGAAACACCATATATTTT
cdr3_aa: CASRGQGATGNTIYF

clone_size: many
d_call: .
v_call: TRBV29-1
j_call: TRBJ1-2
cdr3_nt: TGCAGCACCACGGGGGCGCGTGGCTACACCTTC
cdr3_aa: CSTTGARGYTF

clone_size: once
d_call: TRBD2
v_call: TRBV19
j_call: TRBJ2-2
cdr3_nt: TGTGCCAGTAGTAGGAGAGGACTAGCGGTGAACACCGGGGAGCTGTTTTTT
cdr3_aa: CASSRRGLAVNTGELFF

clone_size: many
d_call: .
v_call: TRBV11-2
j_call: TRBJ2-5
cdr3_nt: TGTGCCAGCCAGAGGGCAGGGGCCAGAGAGACCCAGTACTTC
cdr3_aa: CASQRAGARETQYF

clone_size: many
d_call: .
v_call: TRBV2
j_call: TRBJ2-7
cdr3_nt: TGTGCCAGCAGTACAGGGTTTTACGAGCAGTACTTC
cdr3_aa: CASSTGFYEQYF

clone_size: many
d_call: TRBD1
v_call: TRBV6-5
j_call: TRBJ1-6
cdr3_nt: TGTGCCAGCATTTATGGGACAGGAAACTCACCCCTCCACTTT
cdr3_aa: CASIYGTGNSPLHF